This TCR beta chain was sequenced during a study of blood T cell repertoires in COVID-19. Study in general: Whether acute or convalescent, the COVID-19 samples came from the United States, Italy and Spain. In each case, the material was cDNA or gDNA derived from T cells, B-cell-depleted T cells, or PBMCs.

The germline gives CDR1 SGDLS, CDR2 YYNGEE. The CDR3 covers 15 residues. Trimming removed 4 bases from V and 7 bases from J, with 17 bases in between. Libraries were prepared by immunoSEQ multiplex PCR; TCRdb keeps only in-frame clonotypes and omits some of them. The table includes over 200,000 clones, about 89% detected once. Sequenced: peripheral blood. This receptor was identified in a man between 60 and 70 years old who had recovered from COVID-19. This sequence joins TRBV9 and TRBJ2-2, with D possibly matching TRBD2 (6 bases). The CDR3 sequence: CASSLRDAGSGELFF. The CDR3 bases are TGTGCCAGCAGCTTACGGGACGCCGGGAGCGGGGAGCTGTTTTTT.